Below are 28 T cell receptor beta chains sequenced from a single sample in a study of cytomegalovirus exposure and HLA in healthy donors. Vbeta (60) and Jbeta (13) primers were used in the PCR. Method: immunoSEQ multiplex PCR; TCRdb's copy keeps in-frame clones and lacks some. The sample consists of more than 100,000 clones, 87% of them appearing once. The sample comprised PBMCs. The receptors here all came from a woman in her 30s in good health and CMV-seronegative.

The V call is TRBV7-2, the J call TRBJ2-5; TRBD1 is a possible D gene (7 bases). The CDR3 covers 15 residues. Trimming took off 3 bases at V and 2 bases at J, with 13 bases between the two ends. The germline V gene encodes CDR1 SGHTA and CDR2 FQGNSA. DNA for the CDR3: TGTGCCAGCAGCTTCTGGGCAGGGGGGCAAGAGACCCAGTACTTC. This codes for CASSFWAGGQETQYF.

CDR3 amino acids: CASSLFRGSDTEAFF. The DNA for the CDR3 is TGTGCCAGCAGTCTCTTCAGGGGATCGGACACTGAAGCTTTCTTT. V gene TRBV28 combines with J gene TRBJ1-1, with D tentatively TRBD1 (6 bases). CDR1 is MDHEN, CDR2 SYDVKM, per germline. This CDR3 region has 15 residues. Trimming took 5 bases from V and 3 from J, leaving 16 bases between them.

The chain links TRBV5-1 to TRBJ2-1, with TRBD2 identical over 9 bases. Looked up from germline, CDR1 is SGHRS and CDR2 is YFSETQ. J lost 4 bases, V lost 4 bases, and 9 bases had no gene match. The CDR3 runs to 16 residues. For the CDR3, the DNA is TGCGCCAGCAGCCAGGTAGAAGCGGGGGGTTACAATGAGCAGTTCTTC. This codes for CASSQVEAGGYNEQFF.

V usage is TRBV4-1 and J usage is TRBJ2-1; no firm D call. The CDR3 is made up of 14 amino acids. Per the germline V gene, CDR1 is MGHRA and CDR2 is YSYEKL. V dropped 6 bases and J dropped 0 bases, with 9 bases sitting between them. CDR3: CASRLTFSYNEQFF. In DNA, the CDR3 is TGCGCCAGCAGGCTGACTTTCTCCTACAATGAGCAGTTCTTC.

This chain uses TRBV7-6 with TRBJ1-1; D is ambiguous. V lost 4 bases, J lost 1 base, and 19 bases lay in between. There are 17 residues in the CDR3. Germline CDR1 is SGHVS and CDR2 is FNYEAQ. CDR3 bases: TGTGCCAGCAGCTCCCAACTTGGTGGGCCGGAGAACACTGAAGCTTTCTTT. Translated, it gives CASSSQLGGPENTEAFF. Based on the CDR3 plus reference TRBV7-6 and TRBJ1-1, the full variable domain is GAGVSQSPRYKVTKRGQDVALRCDPISGHVSLYWYRQALGQGPEFLTYFNYEAQQDKSGLPNDRFSAERPEGSISTLTIQRTEQRDSAMYRCASSSQLGGPENTEAFFGQGTRLTVV.

This clone was observed once. The gene calls are TRBV18 and TRBJ2-1, with D possibly matching TRBD1 (5 bases). Germline CDR1 and CDR2: KGHSH and LQKENI. V lost 8 bases and J 1 base, leaving 21 bases between the germline ends. This CDR3 contains 17 residues. CDR3 protein: CASHFFSDSFSYNEQFF. CDR3 DNA: TGTGCCAGCCACTTCTTCTCAGACAGCTTTTCCTACAATGAGCAGTTCTTC.

This clone has just one count. The rearrangement joins TRBV9 to TRBJ1-2; D is undetermined. CDR1 SGDLS and CDR2 YYNGEE come from the germline V gene. V lost 4 bases to trimming and J lost 5 bases, with 12 bases between them. CDR3 size: 13 residues. Written as DNA, the CDR3 is TGTGCCAGCAGCAAAGACACCGATTATGGCTACACCTTC. This gives the protein CASSKDTDYGYTF. The full variable domain, its missing parts supplied by reference TRBV9 and TRBJ1-2, is DSGVTQTPKHLITATGQRVTLRCSPRSGDLSVYWYQQSLDQGLQFLIQYYNGEERAKGNILERFSAQQFPDLHSELNLSSLELGDSALYFCASSKDTDYGYTFGSGTRLTVV.

The chain links TRBV6-5 to TRBJ2-3, with 9 positions matching TRBD2. The V segment lost 6 bases and the J segment 7 bases; nucleotides outside the gene matches: 11. Germline V gene lookup returns CDR1 MNHEY and CDR2 SVGAGI. This CDR3 region has 15 residues. The CDR3 region has the DNA TGTGCCAGCAGCCACCGCGGGGGGGCCCGGAATACGCAGTATTTT. It yields the protein CASSHRGGARNTQYF.

V gene TRBV4-3 combines with J gene TRBJ2-2; 10 bases are shared with TRBD2. The CDR3 sequence is 17 residues long. Germline CDR1 and CDR2: LGHNA and YSLEER. The V and J ends lost 0 bases and 6 bases, in that order; junction bases with no gene match: 7. CDR3 DNA sequence: TGCGCCAGCAGCCAAGATAGTCTAGCGGGAGTCGCCGGGGAGCTGTTTTTT. Translation: CASSQDSLAGVAGELFF.

Note on this clone: The sample contains more than one DNA sequence encoding this CDR3. The chain recombines TRBV9 with TRBJ2-3; 7 nucleotides line up with TRBD2. This CDR3 contains 17 residues. Trimming removed 0 bases from V and 0 bases from J; junction bases left unmatched: 7. CDR1 is SGDLS, CDR2 YYNGEE, per germline. In DNA form, the CDR3 reads TGTGCCAGCAGCGTAGCGGCTAGCGGCCATAGCACAGATACGCAGTATTTT. Protein product: CASSVAASGHSTDTQYF.

The chain uses TRBV4-3 and TRBJ1-6, with 7 positions matching TRBD1. Germline CDR1 and CDR2: LGHNA and YSLEER. V gave up 0 bases and J gave up 9 bases; unmatched junction bases: 2. The CDR3 runs to 14 residues. The CDR3 sequence is CASSQERGLSPLHF. CDR3 bases: TGCGCCAGCAGCCAAGAGAGGGGGCTTTCACCCCTCCACTTT.

As to this clone: The junction does not match germline at one end; this may be a read error. The gene calls are TRBV4-1 and TRBJ2-2; 8 bases are a match to TRBD2. The CDR3 runs 15 residues. CDR1 and CDR2 from the germline V gene are MGHRA and YSYEKL. This CDR3 reads CASGQGGSGIGELFF. For the CDR3, the DNA is TGCGCCAGCGGCCAAGGTGGTAGCGGGATCGGGGAGCTGTTTTTT.

Written as DNA, the CDR3 is TGTGCCAGTAACCCAGGGGGCTCGAACACTGAAGCTTTCTTT. It encodes CASNPGGSNTEAFF. The chain joins TRBV19 to TRBJ1-1; 8 nucleotides line up with TRBD1. This CDR3 is 14 amino acids long. CDR1 is LNHDA, CDR2 SQIVND, per germline (reference sequence). The junction had 5 bases not matched to a gene; V was cut back by 7 bases and J by 1 base. Full variable domain (outside the CDR3, taken from reference TRBV19 and TRBJ1-1): DGGITQSPKYLFRKEGQNVTLSCEQNLNHDAMYWYRQDPGQGLRLIYYSQIVNDFQKGDIAEGYSVSREKKESFPLTVTSAQKNPTAFYLCASNPGGSNTEAFFGQGTRLTVV.

The chain uses TRBV11-2 and TRBJ2-1; tentative D call: TRBD2 (5 bases). CDR3 length: 15 residues. Germline assignment: CDR1 SGHAT and CDR2 FQNNGV. Between the trimmed V and J ends, which lost 5 bases and 2 bases, there was a span of 13 bases. In nucleotides, the CDR3 is TGTGCCAGCAGCCATTATACCGGGACCTACAATGAGCAGTTCTTC. This sequence encodes CASSHYTGTYNEQFF.

This clone has more than one count but fewer than ten. The same CDR3 arises from other DNA sequences in this sample as well. The chain carries TRBV18 and TRBJ2-3; D unresolved. With 3 bases removed from V and 2 bases from J, the gap between germline ends came to 3 bases. The CDR3 covers 12 residues. Germline CDR1 and CDR2: KGHSH and LQKENI. The chain's CDR3 is CASSPNTDTQYF. CDR3 DNA: TGTGCCAGCTCACCCAACACAGATACGCAGTATTTT.

The rearrangement joins TRBV25-1 to TRBJ2-4; D is possibly TRBD2 (6 bases). This CDR3 has 14 residues. Germline CDR1 is MGHDK and CDR2 is SYGVNS. V was cut by 4 bases and J by 11 bases, with 18 bases left in between. Here the CDR3 reads CASSVASADTFQYF. The CDR3 DNA reads TGTGCCAGCAGTGTCGCTAGCGCAGATACATTTCAGTACTTC.

The chain combines TRBV28 with TRBJ1-2; the D is unclear. V lost 3 bases and J 8 bases, leaving 13 bases between the germline ends. Looked up from germline, CDR1 is MDHEN and CDR2 is SYDVKM. This CDR3 has 13 residues. The CDR3 DNA is TGTGCCAGCAGTTTTAACCGCTATCGGGGCTACACCTTC. Translated: CASSFNRYRGYTF.

Details on this clone: One junction end disagrees with the germline gene, perhaps due to a read error. The V call is TRBV6-5, the J call TRBJ1-2; the match to TRBD1 covers 9 bases. This CDR3 is built from 14 residues. CDR1 MNHEY and CDR2 SVGAGI come from the germline V gene. This chain's CDR3 is CASSATGGGRGYPF. DNA for the CDR3: TGTGCCAGCAGTGCAACAGGGGGCGGAAGGGGCTACCCCTTC.

About this clone: Additional DNA sequences in this sample encode the identical CDR3. V gene TRBV11-3 combines with J gene TRBJ2-7; possibly TRBD1 for D (5 bases). V was clipped by 6 bases and J by 0 bases, with 6 bases between them. The CDR3 runs 12 residues. The V gene's germline CDR1 is SGHNT and CDR2 YENEEA. Written as DNA, the CDR3 is TGTGCCAGCAGTGACAGCTCCTACGAGCAGTACTTC. Protein: CASSDSSYEQYF.

V is TRBV11-2 and J is TRBJ2-2; D not resolved. V dropped 4 bases and J dropped 4 bases, with 10 bases sitting between them. CDR3 length equals 14 residues. Germline loops: CDR1 SGHAT, CDR2 FQNNGV. The CDR3 region has the DNA TGTGCCAGCAGCTATTTAGCTTCCACCGGGGAGCTGTTTTTT. Translated: CASSYLASTGELFF.

As DNA, the CDR3 is TGTGCCAGCAGTTTATTGATTACTCGCCAAGAGACCCAGTACTTC. It specifies CASSLLITRQETQYF. This rearrangement joins TRBV28 to TRBJ2-5; no clear D. The V gene's germline CDR1 is MDHEN and CDR2 SYDVKM. The CDR3 sequence is 15 residues long. Between the trimmed V and J ends, which lost 1 base and 1 base, there was a span of 10 bases.

The chain has TRBV28 and TRBJ2-7, with 12 nucleotides matching TRBD2. This CDR3 has 17 amino acids. J lost 7 bases, V lost 1 base, and 11 bases had no gene match. Per germline, CDR1 MDHEN and CDR2 SYDVKM. The CDR3 reads CASSLFWSTSGRGEQYF. The CDR3 DNA sequence: TGTGCCAGCAGTTTATTTTGGTCGACTAGCGGGAGAGGTGAGCAGTACTTC.

This chain joins TRBV28 and TRBJ1-3, with TRBD1 matching 7 bases. The CDR3 length is 17 residues. Trimming removed 1 base from V and 0 bases from J; junction bases left unmatched: 6. Germline CDR1 reads MDHEN; CDR2 reads SYDVKM. The CDR3 is CASSLSLGQSSGNTIYF. The CDR3 coding sequence is TGTGCCAGCAGTTTATCTTTGGGACAGAGCTCTGGAAACACCATATATTTT.

This clone was seen a single time. The rearrangement joins TRBV7-6 to TRBJ1-1; possible D gene TRBD1, 6 bases. The CDR3 totals 16 residues. CDR1 SGHVS and CDR2 FNYEAQ come from the germline V gene. Trimming shortened V by 0 bases and J by 0 bases, and 11 bases separated the two germline ends. CDR3 protein: CASSLASGQMNTEAFF. For the CDR3, the DNA is TGTGCCAGCAGCTTAGCCTCGGGACAAATGAACACTGAAGCTTTCTTT.

V gene TRBV7-2 combines with J gene TRBJ2-7; 8 bases fit TRBD2. The length of the CDR3 is 13 residues. The germline gives CDR1 SGHTA, CDR2 FQGNSA. With V trimmed by 6 bases and J by 6 bases, 7 bases remained unmatched. The CDR3 here is CASRSGGRREQYF. CDR3 bases: TGTGCCAGCAGGAGCGGGGGAAGGCGCGAGCAGTACTTC.

V is TRBV2 and J is TRBJ2-7; the D gene is possibly TRBD2 (6 bases). Per the germline V gene, CDR1 is SNHLY and CDR2 is FYNNEI. V lost 8 bases, J lost 3 bases, and 14 bases lay in between. This CDR3 comprises 13 residues. The CDR3 DNA reads TGTGCCAGCGGGGGACTCGACAACTACGAGCAGTACTTC. Translating gives CASGGLDNYEQYF.

V and J are TRBV28 and TRBJ1-2; possibly TRBD1 for D (5 bases). V lost 4 bases to trimming and J lost 3 bases, with 18 bases between them. This CDR3 spans 16 amino acids. Germline assignment: CDR1 MDHEN and CDR2 SYDVKM. CDR3 nucleotides: TGTGCCAGCAGTTCTCCTGGGGGGACGGGATACTATGGCTACACCTTC. Amino acid sequence: CASSSPGGTGYYGYTF.

J is TRBJ1-4 and V is TRBV5-6; D gene ambiguous. The V gene's germline CDR1 is SGHDT and CDR2 YYEEEE. CDR3 length: 15 amino acids. V dropped 2 bases and J dropped 8 bases, with 16 bases sitting between them. CDR3 region: CASSFFARINEKLFF. DNA of the CDR3: TGTGCCAGCAGCTTTTTTGCCAGGATTAACGAAAAACTGTTTTTT. The whole variable domain, remainder taken from reference TRBV5-6 and TRBJ1-4, is DAGVTQSPTHLIKTRGQQVTLRCSPKSGHDTVSWYQQALGQGPQFIFQYYEEEERQRGNFPDRFSGHQFPNYSSELNVNALLLGDSALYLCASSFFARINEKLFFGSGTQLSVL.